The 24 T cell receptor beta chains below all came from one sample that was sequenced in a study of blood T cell repertoires in COVID-19. Clones were read by immunoSEQ multiplex PCR, and TCRdb kept only the in-frame ones, dropping some. The data show tens of thousands of clones, around 90% seen once. Source material: peripheral blood. The receptors derive from a man aged 45 to 65 with COVID-19, enrolled during active disease.

The CDR3 region has the DNA TGTGCCAGCAGCCAAGATTTGGGCATCCGCCAAGAGACCCAGTACTTC. This encodes CASSQDLGIRQETQYF. This sequence joins TRBV3-1 (or the pseudogene TRBV3-2) and TRBJ2-5; unclear D gene. The germline V gene has CDR1 LGHDT and CDR2 YNNKEL (reference sequence). This CDR3 contains 16 residues. Trimming removed 0 bases at V and 1 base at J, with 12 bases between.

The chain recombines TRBV25-1 with TRBJ2-7; D is unclear. Trimming pared 3 bases from V and 3 bases from J, leaving 9 bases between. From germline, CDR1 is MGHDK and CDR2 SYGVNS. The CDR3 contains 13 residues. The CDR3 nucleotides are TGTGCCAGCAGTGACCCCTTACTCTACGAGCAGTACTTC. Residues: CASSDPLLYEQYF.

The table lists this clone with a count of one. The rearrangement joins TRBV9 to TRBJ2-1, with 7 bases aligning to TRBD2. CDR1 SGDLS and CDR2 YYNGEE come from the germline V gene. J was trimmed by 5 bases and V by 4 bases; bases with no gene match: 3. CDR3 size: 13 residues. The CDR3 DNA reads TGTGCCAGCAGCTCCCGGGGGGACAATGAGCAGTTCTTC. Its protein is CASSSRGDNEQFF.

This chain uses TRBV5-1 with TRBJ2-3; D uncertain. V lost 2 bases and J lost 7, with 14 bases in between. CDR1 SGHRS and CDR2 YFSETQ come from the germline V gene. CDR3 length equals 14 residues. CDR3 nucleotide sequence: TGCGCCAGCAGCTTCGCCGACAACCCTTATACGCAGTATTTT. Protein: CASSFADNPYTQYF.

This chain uses TRBV29-1 with TRBJ2-7, with 9 bases fitting TRBD1. The length of the CDR3 is 12 residues. Germline lookup yields CDR1 SQVTM and CDR2 ANQGSEA. J lost 4 bases, V lost 7 bases, and 5 bases had no gene match. The CDR3 protein is CSGGGQGYEQYF. The CDR3 DNA follows: TGCAGCGGGGGGGGACAGGGATACGAGCAGTACTTC.

This clone appeared once. This CDR3 reads CAWSRQGETQYF. CDR3 coding DNA: TGTGCCTGGAGTAGACAGGGGGAGACCCAGTACTTC. This rearrangement joins TRBV30 to TRBJ2-5, with TRBD1 matching 8 bases. This CDR3 has 12 amino acids. V was pared by 2 bases and J by 5 bases, with 1 base of the junction left unmatched. Germline CDR1 is GTSNPN and CDR2 is SVGIG (reference sequence).

This clone was counted a single time. This chain links TRBV5-6 with TRBJ2-5, with TRBD1 as a possible D gene (5 bases). The germline V gene has CDR1 SGHDT and CDR2 YYEEEE. Trimming cost V 5 bases and J 4 bases, with 9 bases left between them. The CDR3 is made up of 12 amino acids. Written as DNA, the CDR3 is TGTGCCAGCAGTTACGACAGAGAGACCCAGTACTTC. Encoded protein: CASSYDRETQYF.

The chain is built from TRBV19 and TRBJ1-2; 10 positions match TRBD1. In germline, CDR1 is LNHDA, CDR2 SQIVND (reference sequence). The ends lost 4 bases at V and 4 bases at J; junction bases unmatched: 6. This CDR3 is 15 amino acids long. The CDR3 DNA is TGTGCCAGTAGTACGGGGGACAGGGGAAGCTATGGCTACACCTTC. This gives the protein CASSTGDRGSYGYTF. The full variable domain, with the rest looked up from reference TRBV19 and TRBJ1-2, is DGGITQSPKYLFRKEGQNVTLSCEQNLNHDAMYWYRQDPGQGLRLIYYSQIVNDFQKGDIAEGYSVSREKKESFPLTVTSAQKNPTAFYLCASSTGDRGSYGYTFGSGTRLTVV.

The rearrangement uses TRBV29-1 and TRBJ1-2; D may be TRBD1 (6 bases). This CDR3 is built from 11 residues. In germline, CDR1 is SQVTM, CDR2 ANQGSEA. The V end was cut by 6 bases, the J end by 3 bases, with 8 bases between. The CDR3 DNA is TGCAGCGTAAGACAGGACTATGGCTACACCTTC. Protein sequence: CSVRQDYGYTF.

The chain is built from TRBV7-2 and TRBJ2-2, with 7 bases that match TRBD2. Germline CDR1 reads SGHTA; CDR2 reads FQGNSA. This CDR3 has 16 amino acids. J gave up 2 bases and V 4 bases, and 7 bases lay outside the gene matches. The CDR3 sequence: CASSYPRGGNTGELFF. The CDR3 coding sequence is TGTGCCAGCAGCTACCCCCGCGGGGGTAACACCGGGGAGCTGTTTTTT.

J is TRBJ2-3 and V is TRBV7-3, with 11 nucleotides matching TRBD2. Germline V gene sequence: CDR1 SGHTA, CDR2 FQGTGA. Unmatched junction bases numbered 8, after V lost 5 bases and J lost 1 base. The CDR3 sequence is 17 residues long. The CDR3 is CASSQSVAGGGTDTQYF. The CDR3 region has the DNA TGTGCCAGCAGCCAAAGCGTAGCGGGAGGGGGCACAGATACGCAGTATTTT.

This clone showed up just once. V usage is TRBV9 and J usage is TRBJ1-1; 7 bases map to TRBD1. Germline values: CDR1 SGDLS, CDR2 YYNGEE. This CDR3 contains 17 residues. V lost 4 bases, J lost 0 bases, and 12 bases stayed unmatched. CDR3 bases: TGTGCCAGCAGCTCACCACAGGGGCAGGAGATGAACACTGAAGCTTTCTTT. It translates to CASSSPQGQEMNTEAFF.

The rearrangement links TRBV10-3 to TRBJ2-1; D gene uncertain. CDR1 is ENHRY and CDR2 is SYGVKD in the germline V gene. This CDR3 has 14 residues. V lost 6 bases and J 8 bases, leaving 17 bases between the germline ends. The CDR3 bases are TGTGCCATCAGGGGCAGATCCAACAATGATGAGCAGTTCTTC. This gives the protein CAIRGRSNNDEQFF.

This clone was seen a single time. The CDR3: CASSPLRDSGYEQYF. The DNA for the CDR3 is TGTGCCAGCTCACCCTTAAGGGACAGCGGATACGAGCAGTACTTC. This chain connects TRBV18 to TRBJ2-7, with TRBD1 matching over 7 bases. The germline V gene has CDR1 KGHSH and CDR2 LQKENI. The CDR3 spans 15 residues. V gave up 3 bases and J gave up 4 bases; unmatched junction bases: 9. Together with reference TRBV18 and TRBJ2-7, the CDR3 gives the full variable domain: NAGVMQNPRHLVRRRGQEARLRCSPMKGHSHVYWYRQLPEEGLKFMVYLQKENIIDESGMPKERFSAEFPKEGPSILRIQQVVRGDSAAYFCASSPLRDSGYEQYFGPGTRLTVT.

The chain recombines TRBV24-1 with TRBJ2-1, with 8 bases fitting TRBD2. V shed 3 bases, J shed 7 bases, and the junction held 10 bases outside the gene matches. The CDR3 loop spans 16 amino acids. The germline CDR1 and CDR2 sequences are KGHDR and SFDVKD. CDR3 protein: CATSDGLGLGKNEQFF. The CDR3 nucleotides are TGTGCCACCAGTGATGGTTTGGGACTAGGGAAAAATGAGCAGTTCTTC.

The table lists this clone with a few counts. The chain employs TRBV23-1 and TRBJ1-6; possibly TRBD1 for D (6 bases). TRBV23-1 belongs to the ORF category, with a function that is uncertain. CDR3 length: 15 amino acids. Trimming stripped 4 bases from V and 8 bases from J, with 15 bases between. CDR3 bases: TGCGCCAGCAGTCCCCCGCGGGGGCTGGATTCACCCCTCCACTTT. Translated: CASSPPRGLDSPLHF.

This CDR3 reads CASSPYRGVALMALHF. The CDR3 nucleotides read TGTGCCAGCAGTCCCTATCGCGGGGTGGCTTTAATGGCCCTCCACTTT. The rearrangement uses TRBV28 and TRBJ1-6, with D unclear. The germline V gene encodes CDR1 MDHEN and CDR2 SYDVKM. V gave up 5 bases and J gave up 14 bases, with 25 bases separating them. CDR3 length: 16 residues.

The chain carries TRBV7-8 and TRBJ2-7; TRBD1 aligns across 9 bases. Trimming removed 5 bases from V and 5 bases from J; junction bases left unmatched: 16. Germline V CDR1 and CDR2: SGHVS, FQNEAQ. The CDR3 covers 17 residues. This chain's CDR3 is CASSHALGTGNDHEQYF. In DNA form, the CDR3 reads TGTGCCAGCAGCCACGCATTAGGGACAGGGAATGACCACGAGCAGTACTTC.

This sequence joins TRBV12-3 or TRBV12-4 and TRBJ2-1; the D gene is possibly TRBD2 (6 bases). Between the trimmed V and J ends, which lost 7 bases and 14 bases, there was a span of 15 bases. CDR3 size: 11 residues. CDR3 bases: TGTGCCAGCAAAGGTCGGGAGATCGAGTTCTTC. Translated: CASKGREIEFF.

This rearrangement joins TRBV11-3 to TRBJ2-1, with 9 bases that match TRBD2. With V trimmed by 4 bases and J by 2 bases, 9 bases remained unmatched. Germline values: CDR1 SGHNT, CDR2 YENEEA. The CDR3 loop spans 17 amino acids. CDR3 sequence: CASSSGLATITYNEQFF. CDR3 nucleotide sequence: TGTGCCAGCAGCTCAGGACTAGCGACGATAACCTACAATGAGCAGTTCTTC.

The gene calls are TRBV19 and TRBJ2-2; TRBD2 matches at 9 bases. Germline V gives CDR1 LNHDA, CDR2 SQIVND (reference sequence). The CDR3 consists of 18 residues. Trimming cost V 1 base and J 4 bases; bases outside gene matches: 10. The CDR3 is CASSIGGGGVPTTGELFF. CDR3 DNA sequence: TGTGCCAGTAGTATAGGCGGGGGGGGCGTCCCCACCACCGGGGAGCTGTTTTTT.

The V and J genes are TRBV6-5 and TRBJ1-5, with D unclear. The CDR3 is 12 amino acids. V was cut by 6 bases and J by 12 bases, with 15 bases left in between. CDR1 is MNHEY, CDR2 SVGAGI, per germline. The CDR3 nucleotides are TGTGCCAGCAGGTGGGCAGTCGGTTACCAGCATTTT. Translating gives CASRWAVGYQHF.

Written as DNA, the CDR3 is TGTGCCAGCTCGTCTGCGGGCGGGGCAGACTACGAGCAGTACTTC. It is translated as CASSSAGGADYEQYF. The genes are TRBV18 and TRBJ2-7; D may be TRBD2 (6 bases). This CDR3 comprises 15 residues. The V and J ends lost 6 bases and 3 bases respectively, with 18 bases between them. Germline CDR1 and CDR2: KGHSH and LQKENI.

The chain couples TRBV2 to TRBJ1-6; TRBD1 matches at 8 bases. V lost 5 bases to trimming and J lost 10 bases; unmatched junction nucleotides: 7. Germline assignment: CDR1 SNHLY and CDR2 FYNNEI. CDR3 length: 14 residues. The chain's CDR3 is CASSLQGERSPLHF. In nucleotides, the CDR3 is TGTGCCAGCAGTTTACAGGGGGAGCGGTCACCCCTCCACTTT.